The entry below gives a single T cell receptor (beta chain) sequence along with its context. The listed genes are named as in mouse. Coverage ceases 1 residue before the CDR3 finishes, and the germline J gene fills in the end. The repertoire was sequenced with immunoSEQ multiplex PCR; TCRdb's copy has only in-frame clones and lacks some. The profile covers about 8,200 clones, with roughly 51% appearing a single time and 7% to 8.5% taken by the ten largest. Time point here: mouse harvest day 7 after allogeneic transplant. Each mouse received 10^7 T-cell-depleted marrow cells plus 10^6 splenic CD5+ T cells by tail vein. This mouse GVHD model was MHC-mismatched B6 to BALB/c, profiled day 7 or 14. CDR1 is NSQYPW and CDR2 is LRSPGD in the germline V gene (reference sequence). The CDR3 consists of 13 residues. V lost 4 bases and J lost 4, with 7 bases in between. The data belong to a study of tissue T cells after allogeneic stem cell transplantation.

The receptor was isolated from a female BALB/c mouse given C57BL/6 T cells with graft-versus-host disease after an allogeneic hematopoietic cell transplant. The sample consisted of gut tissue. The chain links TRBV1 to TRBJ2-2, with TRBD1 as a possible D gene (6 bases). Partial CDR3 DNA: TGCACCTGCAGTGAGGACAGCACCGGGCAGCTCTAC. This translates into CTCSEDSTGQLY. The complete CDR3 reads CTCSEDSTGQLYF.